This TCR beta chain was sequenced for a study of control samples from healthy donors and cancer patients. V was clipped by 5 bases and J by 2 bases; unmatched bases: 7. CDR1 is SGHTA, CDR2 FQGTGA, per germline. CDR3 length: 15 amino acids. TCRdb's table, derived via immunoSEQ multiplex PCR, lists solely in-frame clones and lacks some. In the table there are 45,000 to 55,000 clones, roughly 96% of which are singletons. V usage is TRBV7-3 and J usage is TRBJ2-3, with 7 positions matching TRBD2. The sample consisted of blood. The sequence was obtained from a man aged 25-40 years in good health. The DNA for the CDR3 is TGTGCCAGCAGCATCGGACTAGGGAACACAGATACGCAGTATTTT. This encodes CASSIGLGNTDTQYF.